This T cell receptor beta chain emerged from a study of read filtering for tumor transcriptome and immune sequencing. In its sample, this clonotype was seen many times. This library used about 400 ng RNA and molecular barcoded adaptors spanning alpha/delta and beta/gamma chains. TCRdb fed the reads into MiXCR, producing one record per CDR3 protein. The sample has roughly 56,000 distinct CDR3 sequences, 15% to 25% seen once; the top ten hold over 11%. With V trimmed by 4 bases and J by 3 bases, 3 bases remained unmatched. Germline values: CDR1 SGHAT, CDR2 FQNNGV. This CDR3 region has 13 residues. The sample was a population of CD138-negative cells sorted from bone marrow. The TCR was taken from a donor at least 40 years old with multiple myeloma. The genes are TRBV11-2 and TRBJ2-7, with 7 bases matching TRBD1. The DNA of the CDR3 is TGTGCCAGCAGCTCCCCAGGGGGCTACGAGCAGTACTTC. This codes for CASSSPGGYEQYF.